Below, 6 T cell receptor beta chains from the same sample are listed, as sequenced in a study of blood T cell repertoires in COVID-19. Method: immunoSEQ multiplex PCR; TCRdb's copy keeps in-frame clones and lacks some. The sample contains more than 20,000 clones, 70% to 90% of which appear only once. Sequencing was done on a sample of peripheral blood. The source of these receptors is a man aged 65-85 years with acute or convalescent COVID-19.

The rearrangement links TRBV5-5 to TRBJ1-4; D is undetermined. Germline values: CDR1 SGHKS, CDR2 YYEKEE (reference sequence). The CDR3 has 15 amino acids. Trimming cost V 2 bases and J 5 bases, with 13 bases left between them. Here the CDR3 reads CASSFGWGGNEKLFF. The DNA of the CDR3 is TGTGCCAGCAGCTTCGGTTGGGGAGGGAATGAAAAACTGTTTTTT.

This clone is deemed medium-sized (0.01 to 0.1%). The chain employs TRBV18 and TRBJ1-1; tentatively, D is TRBD1 (5 bases). This CDR3 has 15 amino acids. V lost 2 bases and J 1 base, leaving 11 bases between the germline ends. CDR1 and CDR2 (germline): KGHSH, LQKENI. CDR3 bases: TGTGCCAGCTCACCATATGCCGGGGGGAACACTGAAGCTTTCTTT. Its protein is CASSPYAGGNTEAFF.

This chain links TRBV11-3 with TRBJ2-1; 14 bases fit TRBD2. The ends lost 5 bases at V and 9 bases at J; junction bases unmatched: 9. Germline V gene sequence: CDR1 SGHNT, CDR2 YENEEA. The length of the CDR3 is 16 residues. Here the CDR3 reads CASSAGLAGGVTEQFF. In DNA form, the CDR3 reads TGTGCCAGCAGCGCCGGACTAGCGGGAGGTGTTACTGAGCAGTTCTTC.

The chain combines TRBV18 with TRBJ2-3; TRBD1 aligns across 9 bases. Losses at the gene ends were 4 bases for V and 0 bases for J; bases not matched to a gene: 8. Looked up from germline, CDR1 is KGHSH and CDR2 is LQKENI. The CDR3 spans 17 residues. In DNA, the CDR3 is TGTGCCAGCTCACGGGTGGCCGGGACAGGGAGCACAGATACGCAGTATTTT. As protein: CASSRVAGTGSTDTQYF.

This clone was counted only a few times. V usage is TRBV7-9 and J usage is TRBJ2-3, with TRBD2 identical over 11 bases. This CDR3 has 15 residues. J was trimmed by 2 bases and V by 5 bases; bases with no gene match: 3. Per germline, CDR1 SEHNR and CDR2 FQNEAQ (reference sequence). This CDR3 reads CASSRLAGSTDTQYF. The CDR3, as DNA: TGTGCCAGCAGCCGACTAGCGGGATCCACAGATACGCAGTATTTT.

V gene TRBV4-3 combines with J gene TRBJ1-4, with no clear D. CDR3 length: 15 amino acids. The V gene lost 0 bases and the J gene lost 7 bases, with 12 bases spanning the gap. Germline lookup yields CDR1 LGHNA and CDR2 YSLEER. CDR3 sequence (DNA): TGCGCCAGCAGCCAAGAACGAGGTTACGGTGAAAAACTGTTTTTT. Translation: CASSQERGYGEKLFF.